A selection of T cell receptor beta chains follows, all from one sample in a study of T cell responses to AZD1222 COVID-19 vaccine. Clones were sequenced by immunoSEQ multiplex PCR, and TCRdb holds only the in-frame ones, with some missing. The sample holds about 150,000 clones, roughly 90% seen once. Sample: peripheral blood, taken on day 0 of AZD1222 vaccination. Receptor source: an adult in good health. Both conserved end residues are part of each CDR3. The order of the fields is J gene, clone size, D gene, V gene, CDR3 DNA, CDR3 protein. D genes are given only for firm matches. Size is stated for part of the rows, as once, few or many counts, or as a class when the clone is expanded.

j_gene: TRBJ2-2
abundance: .
d_gene: .
v_gene: TRBV4-3
CDR3nt: TGCGCCAGCAGCAGGAACACCGGGGAGCTGTTTTTT
CDR3aa: CASSRNTGELFF

j_gene: TRBJ1-1
abundance: .
d_gene: .
v_gene: TRBV28
CDR3nt: TGTGCCAGCAGTTTAGGGCGGTGGAACACTGAAGCTTTCTTT
CDR3aa: CASSLGRWNTEAFF

j_gene: TRBJ2-4
abundance: .
d_gene: .
v_gene: TRBV6-2/TRBV6-3
CDR3nt: TGTGCCAGCAGTTTCCTCCAAATAGCCAAAAACATTCAGTACTTC
CDR3aa: CASSFLQIAKNIQYF

j_gene: TRBJ2-7
abundance: .
d_gene: .
v_gene: TRBV14
CDR3nt: TGTGCCAGCAGCCATTACCGGGACCCTCCTGCCTACGAGCAGTACTTC
CDR3aa: CASSHYRDPPAYEQYF

j_gene: TRBJ1-6
abundance: .
d_gene: .
v_gene: TRBV18
CDR3nt: TGTGCCAGCTCACCAGAAGGGGGGCTAGGTTCACCCCTCCACTTT
CDR3aa: CASSPEGGLGSPLHF

j_gene: TRBJ2-1
abundance: .
d_gene: .
v_gene: TRBV23-1
CDR3nt: TGCGCCAGCACCCAGCCAGCGGAAGACAATGAGCAGTTCTTC
CDR3aa: CASTQPAEDNEQFF

j_gene: TRBJ2-3
abundance: .
d_gene: .
v_gene: TRBV5-6
CDR3nt: TGTGCCAGCAGCTTGGAGCTAGCTCCCGATACGCAGTATTTT
CDR3aa: CASSLELAPDTQYF

j_gene: TRBJ1-1
abundance: few
d_gene: .
v_gene: TRBV18
CDR3nt: TGTGCCAGCTCACCGGTCGGCAACACTGAAGCTTTCTTT
CDR3aa: CASSPVGNTEAFF

j_gene: TRBJ1-1
abundance: .
d_gene: .
v_gene: TRBV11-3
CDR3nt: TGTGCCAGCAGCCGTGACATCAGCACTGAAGCTTTCTTT
CDR3aa: CASSRDISTEAFF

j_gene: TRBJ2-3
abundance: .
d_gene: TRBD2
v_gene: TRBV5-1
CDR3nt: TGCGCCAGCAGCTTGTGGCTAGCGGGGGGGACCACAGATACGCAGTATTTT
CDR3aa: CASSLWLAGGTTDTQYF

j_gene: TRBJ1-6
abundance: .
d_gene: .
v_gene: TRBV9
CDR3nt: TGTGCCAGCAGCGTGGGTTTTGGTTCACCCCTCCACTTT
CDR3aa: CASSVGFGSPLHF

j_gene: TRBJ2-1
abundance: .
d_gene: .
v_gene: TRBV5-1
CDR3nt: TGCGCCAGCAGCTTGGCCAGTCAGCTCTACAATGAGCAGTTCTTC
CDR3aa: CASSLASQLYNEQFF

j_gene: TRBJ1-1
abundance: few
d_gene: .
v_gene: TRBV7-9
CDR3nt: TGTGCCAGCAGCCCGAAGGCAGGGAATAGGTCTGAAGCTTTCTTT
CDR3aa: CASSPKAGNRSEAFF

j_gene: TRBJ1-1
abundance: .
d_gene: TRBD1
v_gene: TRBV9
CDR3nt: TGTGCCAGCAGCAGGGGACAGGAGACTGAAGCTTTCTTT
CDR3aa: CASSRGQETEAFF

j_gene: TRBJ2-5
abundance: .
d_gene: .
v_gene: TRBV5-1
CDR3nt: TGCGCCAGCAGCTTGGTGGGGGACGGGGAGACCCAGTACTTC
CDR3aa: CASSLVGDGETQYF

j_gene: TRBJ1-5
abundance: .
d_gene: TRBD1
v_gene: TRBV6-2/TRBV6-3
CDR3nt: TGTGCCAGCAGCCGACAGGGAGGAAAGCCCCAGCATTTT
CDR3aa: CASSRQGGKPQHF

j_gene: TRBJ2-2
abundance: .
d_gene: .
v_gene: TRBV7-9
CDR3nt: TGTGCCAGCAGCACCCGGGTGAACACCGGGGAGCTGTTTTTT
CDR3aa: CASSTRVNTGELFF

j_gene: TRBJ2-2
abundance: .
d_gene: TRBD2
v_gene: TRBV6-1
CDR3nt: TGTGCCAGCAGTGTAACTAGCGGGGAGAACACCGGGGAGCTGTTTTTT
CDR3aa: CASSVTSGENTGELFF

j_gene: TRBJ2-1
abundance: .
d_gene: TRBD2
v_gene: TRBV10-2
CDR3nt: TGCGCCAGCAGTGGGCGGACTAGCGGTACAAATGAGCAGTTCTTC
CDR3aa: CASSGRTSGTNEQFF

j_gene: TRBJ2-1
abundance: .
d_gene: TRBD1
v_gene: TRBV7-7
CDR3nt: TGTGCCAGCAGCCAGGGACAGGACAGCGTATACAATGAGCAGTTCTTC
CDR3aa: CASSQGQDSVYNEQFF

j_gene: TRBJ1-2
abundance: .
d_gene: TRBD1
v_gene: TRBV19
CDR3nt: TGTGCCAGTTCTTCAGGGGGTATCTATGGCTACACCTTC
CDR3aa: CASSSGGIYGYTF

j_gene: TRBJ2-2
abundance: .
d_gene: TRBD2
v_gene: TRBV9
CDR3nt: TGTGCCAGCAGCGTCATTAGCGGGGGGGCCACCGGGGAGCTGTTTTTT
CDR3aa: CASSVISGGATGELFF

j_gene: TRBJ2-5
abundance: .
d_gene: TRBD2
v_gene: TRBV27
CDR3nt: TGTGCCAGCAGTTTCGGTACTAGCGGGACACAAGAGACCCAGTACTTC
CDR3aa: CASSFGTSGTQETQYF

j_gene: TRBJ2-2
abundance: .
d_gene: TRBD2
v_gene: TRBV27
CDR3nt: TGTGCCAGCAGTTCCCAGCGGGAGGCCGGGGAGCTGTTTTTT
CDR3aa: CASSSQREAGELFF

j_gene: TRBJ2-5
abundance: .
d_gene: TRBD1
v_gene: TRBV18
CDR3nt: TGTGCCAGCTCACCTACAGGGGGCGCAGAGACCCAGTACTTC
CDR3aa: CASSPTGGAETQYF

j_gene: TRBJ1-6
abundance: once
d_gene: .
v_gene: TRBV28
CDR3nt: TGTGCCAGCTCCCTCGGTCAGGAATATAATTCACCCCTCCACTTT
CDR3aa: CASSLGQEYNSPLHF

j_gene: TRBJ2-2
abundance: .
d_gene: TRBD2
v_gene: TRBV3-1/TRBV3-2
CDR3nt: TGTGCCAGCAACACCGCTAGCGGGGGAAACACCGGGGAGCTGTTTTTT
CDR3aa: CASNTASGGNTGELFF

j_gene: TRBJ1-5
abundance: .
d_gene: .
v_gene: TRBV3-1/TRBV3-2
CDR3nt: TGTGCCAGCAGCCATTTGGGACACCCGAGCAATCAGCCCCAGCATTTT
CDR3aa: CASSHLGHPSNQPQHF

j_gene: TRBJ1-2
abundance: .
d_gene: .
v_gene: TRBV29-1
CDR3nt: TGCAGCGTTGACCAGGGGTATAATGGCTACACCTTC
CDR3aa: CSVDQGYNGYTF